Listed here are 6 T cell receptor beta chains from one sample, sequenced in a study of CD8+ T cells in alopecia areata. RNA was isolated and reverse transcribed to cDNA, the sequencing template. Data came from immunoSEQ multiplex PCR; TCRdb stores just in-frame clones and leaves some out. This table holds over 95,000 clones, 61% found once. Treatment reported: oral pan-JAK inhibitor, 5-10 mg twice daily. Source: CD8+ T cells sorted from blood, taken at week 4, from a patient treated with tofacitinib. The receptors were sampled from a human donor with alopecia areata.

The chain combines TRBV29-1 with TRBJ1-1, with unresolved D. The V end lost 6 bases, the J end lost 0 bases, and 8 bases lay between the germline ends. The germline V gene has CDR1 SQVTM and CDR2 ANQGSEA. This CDR3 spans 12 amino acids. This CDR3 is CSVSLMNTEAFF. CDR3 DNA sequence: TGCAGCGTGAGTCTTATGAACACTGAAGCTTTCTTT. Filled out from reference TRBV29-1 and TRBJ1-1, the complete variable domain reads SAVISQKPSRDICQRGTSLTIQCQVDSQVTMMFWYRQQPGQSLTLIATANQGSEATYESGFVIDKFPISRPNLTFSTLTVSNMSPEDSSIYLCSVSLMNTEAFFGQGTRLTVV.

This clone was picked up one time. CDR3 region: CASRDGQYGYEQFF. The CDR3 bases are TGTGCCAGCAGAGATGGACAGTATGGGTATGAGCAGTTCTTC. J is TRBJ2-1 and V is TRBV7-9, with D maybe TRBD1 (6 bases). The CDR3 consists of 14 residues. Between the trimmed V and J ends, which lost 6 bases and 8 bases, there was a span of 17 bases. The germline V gene encodes CDR1 SEHNR and CDR2 FQNEAQ (reference sequence).

This clone was observed once. The chain recombines TRBV27 with TRBJ1-2, with no clear D. This CDR3 is 14 amino acids long. V shed 10 bases and J shed 8 bases, with 23 bases lying between them. Germline V gene data show CDR1 as MNHEY and CDR2 as SMNVEV (reference sequence). CDR3 region: CATSAQPVLSGYTF. CDR3 bases: TGTGCCACCTCCGCCCAGCCGGTCCTCAGCGGCTACACCTTC.

In this sample, this clone turned up a few times. The chain recombines TRBV7-8 with TRBJ2-3; possible D gene TRBD2, 6 bases. Germline V CDR1 and CDR2: SGHVS, FQNEAQ. The CDR3 is made up of 15 amino acids. Trimming cost V 5 bases and J 1 base, with 13 bases left between them. The CDR3 protein is CASSEVASGTDTQYF. Here the CDR3 DNA reads TGTGCCAGCAGCGAAGTCGCTAGCGGCACAGATACGCAGTATTTT.

A few counts support this clone. The chain uses TRBV7-8 and TRBJ2-1; 9 nucleotides match TRBD2. Germline V gene sequence: CDR1 SGHVS, CDR2 FQNEAQ. The junction had 4 bases not matched to a gene; V was cut back by 3 bases and J by 4 bases. The CDR3 contains 15 residues. The DNA for the CDR3 is TGTGCCAGCAGCTTTGGGACTAGCCGATACAATGAGCAGTTCTTC. Translating it yields CASSFGTSRYNEQFF.

The genes are TRBV7-9 and TRBJ2-3; D may be TRBD2 (7 bases). The CDR3 length is 15 residues. Germline V gives CDR1 SEHNR, CDR2 FQNEAQ (reference sequence). The V end was cut by 5 bases, the J end by 0 bases, with 12 bases between. The CDR3 protein is CASSPAGASTDTQYF. As DNA, the CDR3 is TGTGCCAGCAGCCCGGCGGGGGCCAGCACAGATACGCAGTATTTT.